A selection of T cell receptor beta chains follows, all from one sample in a study of cytomegalovirus exposure and HLA in healthy donors. The data were produced by immunoSEQ multiplex PCR, yet TCRdb's version contains in-frame clones alone and is incomplete. The table records about 160,000 clones, under 80% of them present only once. Material: PBMCs. These receptors were taken from a man aged 35-49 years in good health and CMV-seronegative. Both conserved end residues are part of each CDR3. The order of the fields is clone size, D gene, J gene, V gene, CDR3 DNA, CDR3 protein. A D gene is named only where the DNA matches it firmly. Clone size is given for some rows only: seen once, a few or many times, or a class if the clone is expanded.

NA NA TRBJ1-6 TRBV4-2 TGTGCCAGCAGCCAAGAGTCAGATGGTTCACCCCTCCACTTT CASSQESDGSPLHF
NA TRBD2 TRBJ2-2 TRBV10-3 TGTGCCATCAGTGAGACCTTCCCGCGGGGGATATCCGGGGAGCTGTTTTTT CAISETFPRGISGELFF
NA NA TRBJ2-1 TRBV5-1 TGCGCCAGCAGCTTGAGTGTCGGGGAGCCCGTGGGGCAGTTCTTC CASSLSVGEPVGQFF
NA TRBD1 TRBJ2-7 TRBV11-2 TGTGCCAGCAGCTTAGTGTCGACAGGGGACTACGAGCAGTACTTC CASSLVSTGDYEQYF
once NA TRBJ2-5 TRBV25-1 TGTGCCAGCAGCTCCCCGAGGGGAGGAGAGACCCAGTACTTC CASSSPRGGETQYF
NA NA TRBJ1-4 TRBV5-4 TGTGCCAGCAGCTTGGCGGGGGGGGGCGAAAAACTGTTTTTT CASSLAGGGEKLFF
NA NA TRBJ1-3 TRBV5-4 TGTGCCAGCAGATCGGTCGGTTCCGGAAACACCATATATTTT CASRSVGSGNTIYF
NA NA TRBJ1-2 TRBV6-5 TGTGCCAGCAGTTACCGGGGGGCACTCCTCTATGGCTACACCTTC CASSYRGALLYGYTF
once TRBD1 TRBJ1-4 TRBV9 TGTGCCAGCAGCGTAGGCAGGGGGGCAACTAATGAAAAACTGTTTTTT CASSVGRGATNEKLFF
NA NA TRBJ2-7 TRBV5-8 TGTGCCAGCAGCCGCAGGGGCTTAGGGGAGCAGTACTTC CASSRRGLGEQYF
few TRBD1 TRBJ1-1 TRBV19 TGTGCCAGTAGTATAACAGGGGTGAACACTGAAGCTTTCTTT CASSITGVNTEAFF
NA TRBD1 TRBJ2-1 TRBV7-2 TGTGCCAGCAGCGTCCGACAGGGGAATGAGCAGTTCTTC CASSVRQGNEQFF
NA TRBD2 TRBJ2-3 TRBV5-1 TGCGCCAGCAGCTTGGGAAGCGGGGGGCCCACAGATACGCAGTATTTT CASSLGSGGPTDTQYF
NA NA TRBJ2-2 TRBV7-2 TGTGCCAGCAGCTTAGTCGGCGGAGCCCCGAACACCGGGGAGCTGTTTTTT CASSLVGGAPNTGELFF
few NA TRBJ1-1 TRBV19 TGTGCCAGCAGTGGTGGGGCCGAGAACACTGAAGCTTTCTTT CASSGGAENTEAFF
NA NA TRBJ1-2 TRBV7-8 TGTGCCAGCAGCTTAGCCCAATCCTGGGGGGGAGTAGGCGCCTTTCGGGATGGCTACACCTTC CASSLAQSWGGVGAFRDGYTF
NA TRBD2 TRBJ2-7 TRBV6-5 TGTGCCAGCAGCTTACTAGCGGGGGGCCCCTACGAGCAGTACTTC CASSLLAGGPYEQYF
few NA TRBJ2-1 TRBV9 TGTGCCAGCAGCACGGGGTACAATGAGCAGTTCTTC CASSTGYNEQFF
NA NA TRBJ2-2 TRBV7-9 TGTGCCAGCAGCTCAAGTCGGTTGATTGCCGGGGAGCTGTTTTTT CASSSSRLIAGELFF
few NA TRBJ2-2 TRBV5-5 TGTGCCAGCAATCCAGGGTCCGGGGAGCTGTTTTTT CASNPGSGELFF
NA TRBD2 TRBJ2-2 TRBV11-2 TGTGCCAGCAGCCCCCCGGGGGGGGTATTCGGGGAGCTGTTTTTT CASSPPGGVFGELFF
NA NA TRBJ2-5 TRBV7-8 TGTGCCAGCAGCACGCTCGCGGGACAGACTTTAGGGACCCAGTACTTC CASSTLAGQTLGTQYF
few TRBD2 TRBJ2-1 TRBV10-3 TGTGCCATCGGTTCCGGACTAGCAAACGATGAGCAGTTCTTC CAIGSGLANDEQFF
few NA TRBJ2-1 TRBV7-6 TGTGCCAGCAGCTTAGGTCACTACAATGAGCAGTTCTTC CASSLGHYNEQFF
NA TRBD1 TRBJ2-2 TRBV9 TGTGCCAGCAGCGAAACAGGGGGGTTCGGCGGGGAGCTGTTTTTT CASSETGGFGGELFF
few NA TRBJ1-1 TRBV30 TGTGCCTGGAGTGTATGGGGGGCACGGGGGGGATTGAACACTGAAGCTTTCTTT CAWSVWGARGGLNTEAFF
few NA TRBJ2-3 TRBV4-2 TGTGCCAGCAGCCAAACTAGCCTTAGCACAGATACGCAGTATTTT CASSQTSLSTDTQYF
once NA TRBJ1-5 TRBV28 TGTGCCAGCATGGTACCGGGGGACAATCAGCCCCAGCATTTT CASMVPGDNQPQHF